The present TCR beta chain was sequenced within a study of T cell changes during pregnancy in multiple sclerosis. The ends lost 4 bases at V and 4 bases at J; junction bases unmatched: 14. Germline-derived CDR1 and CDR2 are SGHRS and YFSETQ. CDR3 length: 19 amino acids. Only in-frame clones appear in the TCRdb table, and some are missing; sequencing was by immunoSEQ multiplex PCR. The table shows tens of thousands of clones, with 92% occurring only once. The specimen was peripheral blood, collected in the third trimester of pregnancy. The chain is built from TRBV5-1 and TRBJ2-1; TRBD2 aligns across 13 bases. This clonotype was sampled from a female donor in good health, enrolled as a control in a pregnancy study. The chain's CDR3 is CASSSIGTSGTTLYNEQFF. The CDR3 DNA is TGCGCCAGCAGCAGCATCGGGACTAGCGGGACAACCCTTTACAATGAGCAGTTCTTC. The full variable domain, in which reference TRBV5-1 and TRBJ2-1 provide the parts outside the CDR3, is KAGVTQTPRYLIKTRGQQVTLSCSPISGHRSVSWYQQTPGQGLQFLFEYFSETQRNKGNFPGRFSGRQFSNSRSEMNVSTLELGDSALYLCASSSIGTSGTTLYNEQFFGPGTRLTVL.